Below are 15 T cell receptor beta chains sequenced from a single sample in a study of PD-1 blockade in classical Hodgkin lymphoma. Sequenced by immunoSEQ multiplex PCR; TCRdb stores in-frame clones only, minus some. The sample lists around 21,000 clones, 84% occurring once. Time point specified: cycle 4 day 1 (C4D1), after less than 7 weeks of nivolumab. Each patient relapsed following autologous stem cell transplantation, and prior brentuximab vedotin exposure differed. From thawed PBMCs, CD8+ T cells were isolated by magnetic negative selection. This specimen consisted of CD8+ T cells from blood, obtained before the fourth cycle of nivolumab. These TCRs come from a human donor with classical Hodgkin lymphoma.

The V and J genes are TRBV4-3 and TRBJ1-3; perhaps TRBD1 as D (5 bases). Per the germline V gene, CDR1 is LGHNA and CDR2 is YSLEER. V shed 8 bases and J shed 0 bases, with 11 bases lying between them. This CDR3 has 14 amino acids. CDR3 sequence: CASGGVISGNTIYF. The CDR3 bases are TGCGCCAGCGGGGGGGTGATCTCTGGAAACACCATATATTTT.

The J gene is TRBJ2-2, the V gene TRBV7-9; the match to TRBD2 covers 14 bases. After removal of 3 bases from V and 5 bases from J, the junction contained 8 bases not matched to a gene. Per germline, CDR1 SEHNR and CDR2 FQNEAQ (reference sequence). The CDR3 contains 18 residues. The CDR3 sequence is CASSFSGLAGAETGELFF. For the CDR3, the DNA is TGTGCCAGCAGCTTCTCGGGACTAGCGGGGGCGGAGACCGGGGAGCTGTTTTTT.

The rearrangement links TRBV9 to TRBJ2-7; D is perhaps TRBD2 (5 bases). The CDR3 sequence is 15 residues long. V dropped 0 bases and J dropped 3 bases, with 13 bases sitting between them. Germline-derived CDR1 and CDR2 are SGDLS and YYNGEE. The CDR3 DNA is TGTGCCAGCAGCGTAGGAGCGGTTGGAAACTACGAGCAGTACTTC. Amino acids: CASSVGAVGNYEQYF.

The genes are TRBV7-9 and TRBJ2-3; D is uncertain. V was clipped by 5 bases and J by 0 bases, with 6 bases between them. CDR3 length equals 13 residues. Germline V gene lookup returns CDR1 SEHNR and CDR2 FQNEAQ (reference sequence). The CDR3 loop is CASSPPSTDTQYF. The CDR3 DNA is TGTGCCAGCAGCCCCCCCAGCACAGATACGCAGTATTTT.

The chain uses TRBV29-1 and TRBJ1-2; possible D gene TRBD1, 5 bases. The CDR3 has 14 amino acids. Germline CDR1 reads SQVTM; CDR2 reads ANQGSEA. The germline V and J ends were trimmed by 2 bases and 4 bases, with 14 bases remaining between them. The CDR3 DNA is TGCAGCGTTGAAAAGGCAGGGAGGATCTATGGCTACACCTTC. It codes for CSVEKAGRIYGYTF.

The CDR3 spells CASSPYTNTEAFF. CDR3 DNA: TGTGCCAGTAGCCCTTACACGAACACTGAAGCTTTCTTT. The gene calls are TRBV19 and TRBJ1-1; D is ambiguous. The CDR3 covers 13 residues. The V gene's germline CDR1 is LNHDA and CDR2 SQIVND (reference sequence). The ends were cut back, 6 bases at V and 1 base at J, with 9 bases in the middle.

The chain recombines TRBV9 with TRBJ2-1; 7 nucleotides match TRBD2. The CDR3 sequence is 15 residues long. Trimming cost V 4 bases and J 3 bases; bases outside gene matches: 7. CDR1 SGDLS and CDR2 YYNGEE come from the germline V gene. The CDR3 DNA sequence: TGTGCCAGCAGCCCACTGGGCGGGGGCTACAATGAGCAGTTCTTC. Its protein is CASSPLGGGYNEQFF.

V is TRBV5-6 and J is TRBJ2-1; D is possibly TRBD1 (6 bases). The CDR3 contains 15 residues. Per the germline V gene, CDR1 is SGHDT and CDR2 is YYEEEE. The germline V and J ends were trimmed by 0 bases and 0 bases, with 7 bases remaining between them. CDR3 region: CASSLGGGSYNEQFF. CDR3 DNA: TGTGCCAGCAGCTTGGGAGGGGGCTCCTACAATGAGCAGTTCTTC.

The chain couples TRBV27 to TRBJ2-7; 10 bases fit TRBD2. V lost 3 bases to trimming and J lost 3 bases; unmatched junction nucleotides: 5. Looked up from germline, CDR1 is MNHEY and CDR2 is SMNVEV (reference sequence). The CDR3 runs 15 residues. The CDR3 coding sequence is TGTGCCAGCAGTTTTGGACTAGCGGAGGTCTACGAGCAGTACTTC. Amino acids: CASSFGLAEVYEQYF.

This clone was seen only a few times. The chain employs TRBV6-4 and TRBJ1-6; D gene unclear. This CDR3 has 10 amino acids. Trimming pared 2 bases from V and 16 bases from J, leaving 6 bases between. Germline V gene sequence: CDR1 MRHNA, CDR2 SNTAGT. The CDR3 DNA reads TGTGCCAGCAGTGACGCCGATCTCCACTTT. Its protein product is CASSDADLHF.

The CDR3 nucleotides read TGTGCCAGCAGGGTCGGGGGCCTCACAGATACGCAGTATTTT. Protein product: CASRVGGLTDTQYF. The genes are TRBV6-5 and TRBJ2-3, with D perhaps assigned TRBD1 or TRBD2 (6 bases each). The CDR3 runs 14 residues. Per germline, CDR1 MNHEY and CDR2 SVGAGI. Trimming took off 6 bases at V and 2 bases at J, with 12 bases between the two ends.

In DNA form, the CDR3 reads TGTGCCAGCAGCCCAAACCAGGGCGGGAACACTGAAGCTTTCTTT. It codes for CASSPNQGGNTEAFF. This sequence joins TRBV6-6 and TRBJ1-1, with a weak D call TRBD1 (5 bases). The CDR3 sequence is 15 residues long. Germline assignment: CDR1 MNHNY and CDR2 SVGAGI (reference sequence). Deletions cut 6 bases from V and 1 base from J, with 15 bases between.

This clone was found once. This chain connects TRBV30 to TRBJ1-6, with no clear D. This CDR3 is built from 12 residues. CDR1 and CDR2 (germline): GTSNPN, SVGIG (reference sequence). Trimming left V 6 bases short and J 8 bases short, with 11 bases between. CDR3 loop: CACPGGYSPLHF. CDR3 nucleotide sequence: TGTGCCTGTCCTGGCGGGTATTCACCCCTCCACTTT.

The chain employs TRBV11-2 and TRBJ1-1, with TRBD1 as a possible D gene (5 bases). With 7 bases removed from V and 0 bases from J, the gap between germline ends came to 15 bases. Germline loops: CDR1 SGHAT, CDR2 FQNNGV. This CDR3 has 15 residues. The chain's CDR3 is CASILGAKMNTEAFF. In DNA, the CDR3 is TGTGCCAGCATACTTGGGGCGAAGATGAACACTGAAGCTTTCTTT.

Here the CDR3 reads CAWTRPASYEQYF. The CDR3 region has the DNA TGTGCCTGGACACGGCCGGCCTCCTACGAGCAGTACTTC. V is TRBV30 and J is TRBJ2-7, with D hard to call. From germline, CDR1 is GTSNPN and CDR2 SVGIG (reference sequence). The V end was cut by 4 bases, the J end by 0 bases, with 10 bases between. This CDR3 contains 13 residues.